Sequencing of this T cell receptor beta chain was carried out in a study of CD8+CD57+ T cells in acquired aplastic anemia. An expansion of CD8+CD57+ cells by flow cytometry had been shown in patients chosen for sequencing. Both TCR beta VDJ combination and CDR3 sequence profiling were carried out. Genomic DNA was the template for this profiling. TCRdb independently ran MiXCR on the reads; one entry per CDR3 protein. The sample has around 430,000 distinct CDR3 sequences, more than 25% seen once. V trimming: 4 bases; J trimming: 2 bases; junction bases outside the gene matches: 11. From germline, CDR1 is SEHNR and CDR2 FQNEAQ (reference sequence). There are 16 residues in the CDR3. This clonotype was observed a few times.

Sample: sorted CD4+, CD8+, or CD8+CD57+ T cells (not recorded which) from PBMCs. This clonotype originated in a human donor with aplastic anemia. The rearrangement links TRBV7-9 to TRBJ2-7, with 7 bases lining up with TRBD1. This CDR3 is CASSSTDREFTYEQYF. CDR3 bases: TGTGCCAGCAGCTCAACAGACAGGGAATTCACCTACGAGCAGTACTTC.